The T cell receptor beta chain under discussion was sequenced for a study of OX40 agonist ivuxolimab in advanced cancers. Looking at the study overall: Ivuxolimab is a fully human IgG2 antibody that activates OX40 (CD134).

The repertoire was sequenced with immunoSEQ multiplex PCR; TCRdb's copy has only in-frame clones and lacks some. The table records some 48,000 clones, about 81% of them present only once. V was clipped by 5 bases and J by 6 bases, with 11 bases between them. CDR1 and CDR2 (germline): SGHTA, FQGNSA. The CDR3 has 13 residues. This clone has only one observation. The specimen was CD4+ or CD8+ T cells sorted from blood, collected in a trial of the OX40 agonist ivuxolimab. The chain combines TRBV7-2 with TRBJ1-5; tentative D call: TRBD1 (5 bases). The sequence was obtained from an adult with an advanced solid tumor such as melanoma, head and neck, liver or kidney cancer. The CDR3 sequence is CASSQGGGQPQHF. The CDR3 DNA follows: TGTGCCAGCAGCCAGGGTGGGGGTCAGCCCCAGCATTTT.